This T cell receptor beta chain was sequenced in a study of blood T cell repertoires in COVID-19. For the study at large: COVID-19 samples from acute and convalescent phases originated in the United States, Italy and Spain. PBMCs, B-cell-depleted T cells, or T cells were the source of the cDNA or gDNA that made up the material.

Per the original methods: It was from reference gene primer amplification that nucleated cell counts were estimated. Here immunoSEQ multiplex PCR was the method, and the copy in TCRdb shows in-frame clones only, minus some. For V, J and clone size, that table is used; D and trimming come from the DNA. The sample consists of under 200,000 clones, 65% to 90% of them appearing once. The trim removed 1 base at V and 7 bases at J, leaving 7 bases unmatched. This CDR3 has 16 residues. CDR1 is SGHTA and CDR2 is FQGNSA in the germline V gene. V usage is TRBV7-2 and J usage is TRBJ1-6, with TRBD1 matching over 7 bases. The sample was peripheral blood. This TCR was sampled from a man in his 60s with acute or convalescent COVID-19. DNA for the CDR3: TGTGCCAGCAGCTTAGGACAGGGAATGGGGAATTCACCCCTCCACTTT. This sequence encodes CASSLGQGMGNSPLHF.